This TCR beta chain was documented in a study of cytomegalovirus exposure and HLA in healthy donors. It was with 60 Vbeta and 13 Jbeta primers that the PCR ran. Authors' data handling: Unique TCR beta chains numbered around 80 million in a later analysis, with roughly 10 million shared. Sequenced by immunoSEQ multiplex PCR; TCRdb stores in-frame clones only, minus some. V and J calls and clone size are copied from that table; D and trimming were computed from the DNA. The profile shows about 130,000 clones, about 83% of them singletons. Overall study results and limits: The study carried out a later analysis of TCR beta sequences. It associated about 15,000 of them with specific HLA alleles at a false discovery rate of 0.05. Previously analyzed data showed that most TCR beta V segments were productive at a frequency of about 90% or about 30%. Rarity marked most TCR sequences, yet some public TCRs occurred in many donors.

With respect to this clone: The antigen remains undetermined.

The source of this sequence is a girl aged 2-10 years in good health and CMV-seronegative. The sequencing sample was made of PBMCs.

The CDR3 region is CAISGRVYNEQFF. CDR3 nucleotide sequence: TGTGCCATCAGCGGGAGGGTCTACAATGAGCAGTTCTTC. The chain couples TRBV10-3 to TRBJ2-1; 8 bases align to TRBD2. This CDR3 region has 13 residues. V dropped 6 bases and J dropped 3; count of bases not matched to a gene: 1. Per the germline V gene, CDR1 is ENHRY and CDR2 is SYGVKD.